The TCR beta chain described here comes from a study of cytomegalovirus exposure and HLA in healthy donors. Whole-study results and caveats: Reports state that TCR beta sequences accurately predicted most subjects' HLA-A and HLA-B alleles. In an earlier analysis, about 87% or about 30%: the productive usage of most TCR beta V segments. The study listed around 150 cytomegalovirus-associated TCR beta chains.

Trimming removed 4 bases at V and 9 bases at J, with 10 bases between. Germline-derived CDR1 and CDR2 are MDHEN and SYDVKM. The CDR3 contains 12 residues. A remark on this clone: Its target is unknown.

The PCR was carried out with 60 Vbeta primers and 13 Jbeta primers. Method: immunoSEQ multiplex PCR; TCRdb's copy keeps in-frame clones and lacks some. The sample has approximately 68,000 clones; around 72% are singletons. The chain is built from TRBV28 and TRBJ2-1; D is unresolved. This TCR derives from a woman in her twenties or thirties in good health and CMV-seropositive. Sequencing was performed on PBMCs. The CDR3 protein is CASSSYVVEQFF. The CDR3 region has the DNA TGTGCCAGCAGTTCCTATGTGGTTGAGCAGTTCTTC.